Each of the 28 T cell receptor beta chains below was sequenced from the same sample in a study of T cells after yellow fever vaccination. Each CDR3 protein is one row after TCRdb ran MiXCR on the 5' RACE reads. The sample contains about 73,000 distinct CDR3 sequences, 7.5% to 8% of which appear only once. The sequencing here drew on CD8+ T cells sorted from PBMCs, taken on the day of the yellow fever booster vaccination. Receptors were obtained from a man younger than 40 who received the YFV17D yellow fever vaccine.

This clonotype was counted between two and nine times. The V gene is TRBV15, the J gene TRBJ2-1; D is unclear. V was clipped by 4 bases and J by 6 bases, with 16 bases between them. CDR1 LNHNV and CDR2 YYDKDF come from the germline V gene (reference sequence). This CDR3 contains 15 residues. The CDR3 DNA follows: TGTGCCACCAGCACCCTGTTCCCAGGACGCAATGAGCAGTTCTTC. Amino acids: CATSTLFPGRNEQFF.

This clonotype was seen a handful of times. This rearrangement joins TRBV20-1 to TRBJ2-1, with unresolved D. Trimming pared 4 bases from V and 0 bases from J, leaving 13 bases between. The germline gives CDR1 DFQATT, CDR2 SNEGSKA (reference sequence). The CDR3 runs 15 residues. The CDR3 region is CSATPPIGSYNEQFF. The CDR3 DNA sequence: TGCAGTGCTACCCCCCCGATAGGCTCCTACAATGAGCAGTTCTTC.

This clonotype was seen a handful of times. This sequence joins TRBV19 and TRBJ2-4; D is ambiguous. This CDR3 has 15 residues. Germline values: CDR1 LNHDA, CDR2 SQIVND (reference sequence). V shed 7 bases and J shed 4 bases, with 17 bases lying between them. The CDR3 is CASTSNLGSKNIQYF. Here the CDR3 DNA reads TGTGCCAGTACTTCGAATCTTGGGTCGAAAAACATTCAGTACTTC.

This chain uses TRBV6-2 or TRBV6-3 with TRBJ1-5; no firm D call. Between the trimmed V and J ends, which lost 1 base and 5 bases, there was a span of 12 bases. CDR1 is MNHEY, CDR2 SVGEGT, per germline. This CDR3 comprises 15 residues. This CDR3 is CASSYWEDTYQPQHF. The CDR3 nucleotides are TGTGCCAGCAGTTACTGGGAGGATACCTATCAGCCCCAGCATTTT.

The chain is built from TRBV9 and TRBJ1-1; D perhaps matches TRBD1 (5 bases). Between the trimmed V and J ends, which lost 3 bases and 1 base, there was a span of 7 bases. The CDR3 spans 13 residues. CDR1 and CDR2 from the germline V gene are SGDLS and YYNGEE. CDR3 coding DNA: TGTGCCAGCAGCGAAGGGGCGAACACTGAAGCTTTCTTT. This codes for CASSEGANTEAFF.

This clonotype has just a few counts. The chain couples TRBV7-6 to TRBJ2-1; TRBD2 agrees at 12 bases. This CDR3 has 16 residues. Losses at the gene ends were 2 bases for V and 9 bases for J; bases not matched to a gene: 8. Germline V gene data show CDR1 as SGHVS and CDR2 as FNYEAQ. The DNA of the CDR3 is TGTGCCAGCAGCTTAATACTAGCGGGAGGCTTGGGTGAGCAGTTCTTC. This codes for CASSLILAGGLGEQFF.

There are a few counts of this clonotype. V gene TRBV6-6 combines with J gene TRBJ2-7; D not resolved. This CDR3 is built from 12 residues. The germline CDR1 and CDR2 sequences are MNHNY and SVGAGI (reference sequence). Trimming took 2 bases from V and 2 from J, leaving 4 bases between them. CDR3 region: CASSYEPYEQYF. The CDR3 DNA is TGTGCCAGCAGTTACGAACCCTACGAGCAGTACTTC.

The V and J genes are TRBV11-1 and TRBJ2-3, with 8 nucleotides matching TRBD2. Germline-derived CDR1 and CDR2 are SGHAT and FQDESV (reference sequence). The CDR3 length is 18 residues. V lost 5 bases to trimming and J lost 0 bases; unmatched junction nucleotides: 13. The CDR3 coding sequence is TGTGCCAGCAGCCCTCTTCGGGGGGCTAGCGGGAGCACAGATACGCAGTATTTT. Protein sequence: CASSPLRGASGSTDTQYF. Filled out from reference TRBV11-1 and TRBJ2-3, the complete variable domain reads EAEVAQSPRYKITEKSQAVAFWCDPISGHATLYWYRQILGQGPELLVQFQDESVVDDSQLPKDRFSAERLKGVDSTLKIQPAELGDSAMYLCASSPLRGASGSTDTQYFGPGTRLTVL.

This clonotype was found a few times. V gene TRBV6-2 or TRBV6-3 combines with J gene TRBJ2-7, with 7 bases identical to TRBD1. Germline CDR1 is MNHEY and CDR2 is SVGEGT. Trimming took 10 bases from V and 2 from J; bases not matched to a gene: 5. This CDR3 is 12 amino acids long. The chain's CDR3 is CATYRGPYEQYF. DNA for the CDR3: TGTGCCACCTACAGGGGCCCCTACGAGCAGTACTTC.

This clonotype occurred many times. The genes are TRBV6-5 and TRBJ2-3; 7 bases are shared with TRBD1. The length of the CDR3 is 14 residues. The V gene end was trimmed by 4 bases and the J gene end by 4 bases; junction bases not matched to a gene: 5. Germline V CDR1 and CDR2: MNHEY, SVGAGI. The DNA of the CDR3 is TGTGCCAGCAGTTTCACAGGGGACCCAGATACGCAGTATTTT. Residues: CASSFTGDPDTQYF.

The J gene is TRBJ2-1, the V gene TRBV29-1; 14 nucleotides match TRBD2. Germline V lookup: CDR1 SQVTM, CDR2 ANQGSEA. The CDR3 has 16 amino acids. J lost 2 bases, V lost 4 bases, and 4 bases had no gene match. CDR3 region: CSVVGTSGRPYNEQFF. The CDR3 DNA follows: TGCAGCGTTGTTGGGACTAGCGGGAGACCCTACAATGAGCAGTTCTTC.

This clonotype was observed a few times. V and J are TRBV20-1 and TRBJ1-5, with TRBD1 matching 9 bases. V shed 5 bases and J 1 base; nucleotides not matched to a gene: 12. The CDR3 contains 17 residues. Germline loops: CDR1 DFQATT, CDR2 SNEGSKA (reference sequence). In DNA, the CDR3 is TGCAGTGCTGATCGGCCGGGACAGGGCTCAAGCAATCAGCCCCAGCATTTT. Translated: CSADRPGQGSSNQPQHF.

CDR3 loop: CASSSWGGQPQHF. In nucleotides, the CDR3 is TGTGCCAGCAGTTCTTGGGGAGGTCAGCCCCAGCATTTT. The chain has TRBV28 and TRBJ1-5; D uncertain. The CDR3 contains 13 residues. The V gene's germline CDR1 is MDHEN and CDR2 SYDVKM. Trimming pared 4 bases from V and 6 bases from J, leaving 10 bases between.

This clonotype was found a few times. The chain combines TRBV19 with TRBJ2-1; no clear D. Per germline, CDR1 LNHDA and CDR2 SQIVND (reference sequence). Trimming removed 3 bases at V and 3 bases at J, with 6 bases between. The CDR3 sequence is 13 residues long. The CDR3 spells CASSIMGYNEQFF. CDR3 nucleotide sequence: TGTGCCAGTAGTATTATGGGCTACAATGAGCAGTTCTTC. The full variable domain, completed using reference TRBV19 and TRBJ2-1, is DGGITQSPKYLFRKEGQNVTLSCEQNLNHDAMYWYRQDPGQGLRLIYYSQIVNDFQKGDIAEGYSVSREKKESFPLTVTSAQKNPTAFYLCASSIMGYNEQFFGPGTRLTVL.

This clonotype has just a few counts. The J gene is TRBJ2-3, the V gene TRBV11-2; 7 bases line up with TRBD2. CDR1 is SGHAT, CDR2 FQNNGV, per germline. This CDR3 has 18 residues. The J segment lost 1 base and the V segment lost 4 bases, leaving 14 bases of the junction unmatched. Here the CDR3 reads CASSWFGAGYRGTDTQYF. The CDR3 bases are TGTGCCAGCAGCTGGTTTGGAGCGGGATATCGGGGCACAGATACGCAGTATTTT.

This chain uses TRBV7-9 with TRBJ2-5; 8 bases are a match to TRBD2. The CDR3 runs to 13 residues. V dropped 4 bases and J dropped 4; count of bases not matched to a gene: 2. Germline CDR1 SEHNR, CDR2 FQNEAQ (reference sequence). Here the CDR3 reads CASSSGGRETQYF. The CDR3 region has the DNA TGTGCCAGCAGCTCGGGAGGGAGAGAGACCCAGTACTTC.

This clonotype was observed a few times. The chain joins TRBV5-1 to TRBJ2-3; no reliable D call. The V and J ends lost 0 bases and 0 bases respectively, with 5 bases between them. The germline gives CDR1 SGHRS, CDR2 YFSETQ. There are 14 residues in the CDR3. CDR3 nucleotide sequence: TGCGCCAGCAGCTTGGCCGCTAGCACAGATACGCAGTATTTT. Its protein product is CASSLAASTDTQYF. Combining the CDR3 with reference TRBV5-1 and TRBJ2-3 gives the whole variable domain KAGVTQTPRYLIKTRGQQVTLSCSPISGHRSVSWYQQTPGQGLQFLFEYFSETQRNKGNFPGRFSGRQFSNSRSEMNVSTLELGDSALYLCASSLAASTDTQYFGPGTRLTVL.

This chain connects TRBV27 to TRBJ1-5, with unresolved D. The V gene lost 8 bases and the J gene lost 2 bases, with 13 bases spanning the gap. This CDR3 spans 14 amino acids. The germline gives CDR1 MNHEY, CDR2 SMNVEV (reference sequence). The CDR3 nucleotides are TGTGCCAGCTGGAACTGGGTGGGCAATCAGCCCCAGCATTTT. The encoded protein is CASWNWVGNQPQHF.

In DNA, the CDR3 is TGTGCCAGCAGCTTGACAGTTGGTGATGGCTACACCTTC. Its translation is CASSLTVGDGYTF. The chain recombines TRBV11-2 with TRBJ1-2; maybe TRBD1 (5 bases). Between the trimmed V and J ends, which lost 3 bases and 6 bases, there was a span of 11 bases. Germline assignment: CDR1 SGHAT and CDR2 FQNNGV. The CDR3 has 13 amino acids.

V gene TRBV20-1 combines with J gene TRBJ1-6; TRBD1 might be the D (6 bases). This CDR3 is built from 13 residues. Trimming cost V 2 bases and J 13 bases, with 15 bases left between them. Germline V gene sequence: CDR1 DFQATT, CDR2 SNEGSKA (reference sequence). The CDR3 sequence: CSARTSGGAPLHF. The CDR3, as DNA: TGCAGTGCTAGAACTTCCGGGGGGGCCCCCCTCCACTTT.

CDR3 protein: CASIVAHTYNEQFF. Written as DNA, the CDR3 is TGTGCCAGCATCGTAGCGCACACCTACAATGAGCAGTTCTTC. The chain joins TRBV2 to TRBJ2-1; D may be TRBD2 (5 bases). V was clipped by 7 bases and J by 2 bases, with 12 bases between them. The CDR3 consists of 14 residues. Germline CDR1 and CDR2: SNHLY and FYNNEI.

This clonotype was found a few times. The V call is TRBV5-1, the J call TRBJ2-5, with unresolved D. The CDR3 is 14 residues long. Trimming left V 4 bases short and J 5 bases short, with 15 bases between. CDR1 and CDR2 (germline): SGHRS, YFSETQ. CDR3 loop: CASSRVTFEETQYF. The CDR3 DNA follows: TGCGCCAGCAGCAGAGTAACCTTCGAGGAGACCCAGTACTTC.

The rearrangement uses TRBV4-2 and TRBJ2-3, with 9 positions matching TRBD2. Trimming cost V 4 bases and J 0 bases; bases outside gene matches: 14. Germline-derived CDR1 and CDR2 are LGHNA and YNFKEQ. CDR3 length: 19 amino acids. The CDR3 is CASSPPVTSGEPSTDTQYF. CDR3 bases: TGTGCCAGCAGCCCCCCCGTGACTAGCGGTGAACCTAGCACAGATACGCAGTATTTT.

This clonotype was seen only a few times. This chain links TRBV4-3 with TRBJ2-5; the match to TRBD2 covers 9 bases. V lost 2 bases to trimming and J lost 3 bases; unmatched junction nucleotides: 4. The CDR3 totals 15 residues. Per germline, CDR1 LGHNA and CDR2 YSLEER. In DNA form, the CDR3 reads TGCGCCAGCAGCCAACTCGGGACTAGCAAAGAGACCCAGTACTTC. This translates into CASSQLGTSKETQYF.

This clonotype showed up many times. CDR3 sequence reads: CASSYNLNTEAFF. CDR3 sequence (DNA): TGTGCCAGCAGTTACAATTTGAACACTGAAGCTTTCTTT. V and J are TRBV6-5 and TRBJ1-1; D is ambiguous. V lost 2 bases to trimming and J lost 0 bases, with 4 bases between them. This CDR3 comprises 13 residues. Germline CDR1 and CDR2: MNHEY and SVGAGI.

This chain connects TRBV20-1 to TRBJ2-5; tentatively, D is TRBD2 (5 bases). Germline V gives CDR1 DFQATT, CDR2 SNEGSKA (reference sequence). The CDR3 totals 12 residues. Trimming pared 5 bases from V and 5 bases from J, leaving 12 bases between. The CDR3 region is CSAFHAGETQYF. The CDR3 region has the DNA TGCAGTGCTTTCCATGCGGGCGAGACCCAGTACTTC.

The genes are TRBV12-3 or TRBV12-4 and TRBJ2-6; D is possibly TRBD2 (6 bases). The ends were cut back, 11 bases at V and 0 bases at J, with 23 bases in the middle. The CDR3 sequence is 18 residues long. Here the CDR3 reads CAFCSWDSILSGANVLTF. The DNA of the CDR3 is TGTGCCTTCTGCTCCTGGGACTCTATCCTCTCTGGGGCCAACGTCCTGACTTTC.

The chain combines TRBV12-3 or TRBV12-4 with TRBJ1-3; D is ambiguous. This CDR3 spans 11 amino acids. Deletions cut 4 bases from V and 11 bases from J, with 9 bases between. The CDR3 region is CASSSIDSIYF. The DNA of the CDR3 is TGTGCCAGCAGTTCTATTGACTCCATATATTTT.